This T cell receptor (beta chain) stems from a study of CD8 T cells in Susac syndrome. The sequenced target, TCR beta, came from blood CD8+ and CD4+ T cells. TEMRA cells were FACS-enriched and CD8+ and CD4+ T cells negatively isolated. With respect to this clonotype: The target antigen is unknown.

Notes on the study in general: As the study acknowledged, the number of individuals who were part of its TCR sequencing and HLA analysis was relatively small.

This CDR3 has 15 residues. V was trimmed by 8 bases and J by 5 bases, leaving 21 bases between them. Per the germline V gene, CDR1 is MNHEY and CDR2 is SMNVEV (reference sequence). A quantity of roughly 0.5 to 1 ug RNA underwent reverse transcription using random hexamers. immunoSEQ multiplex PCR amplified TCR beta CDR3 across 54 Vbeta, 13 Jbeta. TCRdb used MiXCR to reprocess the immunoSEQ multiplex PCR reads, holding one entry per CDR3 protein. The table has 140,000 or so distinct CDR3 sequences, approximately 94% seen once. V usage is TRBV27 and J usage is TRBJ2-5, with D possibly being TRBD1 or TRBD2 (5 bases each). The origin of this receptor is a human donor in good health. The sequenced sample consisted of CD4+ T cells from PBMCs. This CDR3 is CASRGPGRKRETQYF. The CDR3 bases are TGTGCCAGCCGCGGGCCGGGACGGAAAAGGGAGACCCAGTACTTC.